The T cell receptor (beta chain) described here comes from a study of cytomegalovirus exposure and HLA in healthy donors. Study at large: An earlier analysis found some 100 million unique TCR beta sequences from around 180 million T cells. The study's findings and limits: Researchers reported in a later analysis that common viral pathogens appeared linked to several top clusters. In an earlier analysis, most TCR beta V segments were productive about 87% or about 30% of the time.

A word on this clone: Its target is not known.

V lost 3 bases and J lost 0; bases outside the gene matches: 1. The CDR3 is 14 residues long. Germline CDR1 and CDR2: GTSNPN and SVGIG (reference sequence). The PCR used 60 Vbeta and 13 Jbeta primers. Profiled with immunoSEQ multiplex PCR; TCRdb holds only in-frame clones, not every one. The table records 120,000 to 150,000 clones, about 82% of them present only once. V and J are TRBV30 and TRBJ2-1; 8 bases are a match to TRBD2. Sequences were obtained from PBMCs. The receptor comes from a woman in her thirties or forties in good health and CMV-seropositive. For the CDR3, the DNA is TGTGCCTGGAGCGGGAGGGCCTCCTACAATGAGCAGTTCTTC. Its translation: CAWSGRASYNEQFF.